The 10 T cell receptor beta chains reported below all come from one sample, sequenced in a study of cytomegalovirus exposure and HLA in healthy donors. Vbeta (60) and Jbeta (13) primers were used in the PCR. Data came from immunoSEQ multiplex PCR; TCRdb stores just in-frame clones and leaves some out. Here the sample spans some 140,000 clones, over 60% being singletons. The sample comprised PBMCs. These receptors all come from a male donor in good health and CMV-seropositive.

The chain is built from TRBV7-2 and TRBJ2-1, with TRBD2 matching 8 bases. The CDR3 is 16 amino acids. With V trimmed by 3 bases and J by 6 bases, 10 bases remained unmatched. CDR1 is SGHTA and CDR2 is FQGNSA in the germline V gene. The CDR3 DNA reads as TGTGCCAGCAGCTTGGTGGGCGGGAGGAAGGGCAATGAGCAGTTCTTC. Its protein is CASSLVGGRKGNEQFF.

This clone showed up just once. The CDR3 reads CASSQELAGVGLEQFF. The CDR3 bases are TGCGCCAGCAGCCAAGAGCTAGCGGGAGTGGGCTTGGAGCAGTTCTTC. This chain links TRBV4-3 with TRBJ2-1, with 10 nucleotides matching TRBD2. The CDR3 consists of 16 residues. J lost 10 bases, V lost 0 bases, and 9 bases had no gene match. The germline V gene has CDR1 LGHNA and CDR2 YSLEER.

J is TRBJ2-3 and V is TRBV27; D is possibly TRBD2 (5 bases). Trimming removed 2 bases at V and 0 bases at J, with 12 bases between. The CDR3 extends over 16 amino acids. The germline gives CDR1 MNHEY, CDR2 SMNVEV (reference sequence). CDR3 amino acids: CASSLMAGLSTDTQYF. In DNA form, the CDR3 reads TGTGCCAGCAGTTTAATGGCGGGCCTAAGCACAGATACGCAGTATTTT.

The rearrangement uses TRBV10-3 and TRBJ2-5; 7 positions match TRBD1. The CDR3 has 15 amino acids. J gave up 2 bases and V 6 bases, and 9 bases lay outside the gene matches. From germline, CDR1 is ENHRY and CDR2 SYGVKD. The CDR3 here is CAIRDRASGQETQYF. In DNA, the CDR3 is TGTGCCATCAGAGACAGGGCTTCGGGGCAAGAGACCCAGTACTTC.

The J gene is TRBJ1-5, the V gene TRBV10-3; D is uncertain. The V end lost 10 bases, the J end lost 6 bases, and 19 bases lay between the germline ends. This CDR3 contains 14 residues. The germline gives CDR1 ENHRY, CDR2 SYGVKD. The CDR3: CATNPGGFGQPQHF. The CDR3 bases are TGTGCCACCAACCCTGGAGGGTTTGGTCAGCCCCAGCATTTT.

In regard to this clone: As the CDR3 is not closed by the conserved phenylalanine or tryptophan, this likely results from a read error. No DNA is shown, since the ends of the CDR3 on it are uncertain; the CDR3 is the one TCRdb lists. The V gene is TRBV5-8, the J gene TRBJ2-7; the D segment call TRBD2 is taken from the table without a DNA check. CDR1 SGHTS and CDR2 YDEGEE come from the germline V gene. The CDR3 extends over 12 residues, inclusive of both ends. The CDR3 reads CASSFTWTSRFN.

The CDR3 coding sequence is TGTGCCAGCAGCACCAGGGTGGGGAACACTGAAGCTTTCTTT. Its protein product is CASSTRVGNTEAFF. This chain joins TRBV4-2 and TRBJ1-1; weak D call: TRBD1 (5 bases). The CDR3 length is 14 residues. V gave up 5 bases and J gave up 1 base, with 11 bases separating them. CDR1 and CDR2 (germline): LGHNA, YNFKEQ.

CDR3 nucleotides: TGTGCCAGTAGTATCTTGCAGGGGGGCGGCTACGAGCAGTACTTC. Translation: CASSILQGGGYEQYF. J is TRBJ2-7 and V is TRBV19, with D possibly matching TRBD1 (7 bases). This CDR3 is 15 amino acids long. Trimming took 3 bases from V and 3 from J, leaving 15 bases between them. Per germline, CDR1 LNHDA and CDR2 SQIVND (reference sequence).

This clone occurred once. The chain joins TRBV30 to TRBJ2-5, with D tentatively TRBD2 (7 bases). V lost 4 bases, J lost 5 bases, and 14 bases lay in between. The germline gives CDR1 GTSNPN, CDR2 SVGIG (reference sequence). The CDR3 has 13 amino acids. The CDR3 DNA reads TGTGCCTGGATCGTCGGGGGGCAGGAGACCCAGTACTTC. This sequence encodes CAWIVGGQETQYF.

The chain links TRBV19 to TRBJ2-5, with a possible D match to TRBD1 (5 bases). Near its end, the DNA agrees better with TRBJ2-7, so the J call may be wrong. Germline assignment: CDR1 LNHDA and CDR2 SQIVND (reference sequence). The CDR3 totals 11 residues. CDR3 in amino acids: CASSTTGEQYF. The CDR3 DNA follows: TGTGCCAGTAGTACCACAGGCGAGCAGTACTTC.